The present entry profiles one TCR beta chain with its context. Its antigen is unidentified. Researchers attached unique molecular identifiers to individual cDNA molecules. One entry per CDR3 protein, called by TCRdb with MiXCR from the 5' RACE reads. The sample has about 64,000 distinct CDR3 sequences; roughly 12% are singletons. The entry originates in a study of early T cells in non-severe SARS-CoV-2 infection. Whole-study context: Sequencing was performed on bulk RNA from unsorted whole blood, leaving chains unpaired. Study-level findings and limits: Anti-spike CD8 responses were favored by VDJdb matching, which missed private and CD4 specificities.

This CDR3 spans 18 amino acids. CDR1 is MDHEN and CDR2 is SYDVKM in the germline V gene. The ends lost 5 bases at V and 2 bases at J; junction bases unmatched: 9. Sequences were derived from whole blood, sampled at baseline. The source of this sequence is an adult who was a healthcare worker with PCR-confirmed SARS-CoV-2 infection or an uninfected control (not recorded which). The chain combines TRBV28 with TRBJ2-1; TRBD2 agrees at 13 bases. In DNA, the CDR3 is TGTGCCAGCAGTCCCTGGACTAGCGGGAGAGAAGCCTACAATGAGCAGTTCTTC. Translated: CASSPWTSGREAYNEQFF.